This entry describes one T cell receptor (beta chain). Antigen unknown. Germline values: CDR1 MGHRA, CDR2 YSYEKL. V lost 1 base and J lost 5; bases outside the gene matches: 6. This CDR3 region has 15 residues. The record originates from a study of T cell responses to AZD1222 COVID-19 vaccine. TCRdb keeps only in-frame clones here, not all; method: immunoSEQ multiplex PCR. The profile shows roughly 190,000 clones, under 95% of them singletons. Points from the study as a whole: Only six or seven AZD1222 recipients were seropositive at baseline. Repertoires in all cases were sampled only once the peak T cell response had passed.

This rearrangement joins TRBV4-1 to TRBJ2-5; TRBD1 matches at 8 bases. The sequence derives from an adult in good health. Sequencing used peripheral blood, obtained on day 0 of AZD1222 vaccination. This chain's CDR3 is CASSQGPTGVETQYF. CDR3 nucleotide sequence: TGCGCCAGCAGCCAAGGTCCGACAGGGGTCGAGACCCAGTACTTC.